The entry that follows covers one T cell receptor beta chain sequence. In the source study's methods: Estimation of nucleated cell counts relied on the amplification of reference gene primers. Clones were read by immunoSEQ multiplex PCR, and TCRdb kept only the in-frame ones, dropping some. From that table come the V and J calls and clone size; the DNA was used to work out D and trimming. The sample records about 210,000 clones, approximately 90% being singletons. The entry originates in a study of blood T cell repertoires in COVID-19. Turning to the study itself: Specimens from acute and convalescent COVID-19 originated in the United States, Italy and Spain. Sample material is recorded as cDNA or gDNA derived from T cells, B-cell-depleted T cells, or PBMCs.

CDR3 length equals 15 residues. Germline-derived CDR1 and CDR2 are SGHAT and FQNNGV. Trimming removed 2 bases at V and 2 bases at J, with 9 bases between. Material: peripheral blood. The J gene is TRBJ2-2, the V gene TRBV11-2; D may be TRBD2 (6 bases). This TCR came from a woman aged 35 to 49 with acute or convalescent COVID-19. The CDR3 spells CASSLLRGNTGELFF. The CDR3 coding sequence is TGTGCCAGCAGCTTATTGCGGGGTAACACCGGGGAGCTGTTTTTT.